Each of the 15 T cell receptor beta chains below was sequenced from the same sample in a study of neoadjuvant anti-PD-1 for oral cavity cancer (dated by TCRdb to about 2021). In light of the paper, this sample's time point label describes: before neoadjuvant nivolumab. The library was built by means of the immunoSEQ multiplex PCR assay. Drawn from immuneACCESS, this table holds only the in-frame rearrangements with V and J called that TCRdb kept. Clones are partly lost; checked studies trace under half to an unresolved V gene and leave the rest unexplained. Recorded for this sample are about 81,000 clones; less than 85% of them occurred a single time. The ten largest account for around 3.1% of the sample. Sequences were derived from PBMCs, sampled before nivolumab (anti-PD-1) treatment. The origin of the receptors is a person aged 35-80 years with oral cavity squamous cell carcinoma.

The chain employs TRBV29-1 and TRBJ1-1; 7 nucleotides align to TRBD1. The CDR3 is 13 amino acids. Trimming removed 7 bases from V and 13 bases from J; junction bases left unmatched: 18. Germline V gene sequence: CDR1 SQVTM, CDR2 ANQGSEA. The CDR3: CSAAGTESSGGFF. The CDR3, as DNA: TGCAGCGCTGCGGGGACAGAGTCTTCTGGTGGTTTCTTT.

J is TRBJ2-5 and V is TRBV4-2, with 12 bases identical to TRBD2. Unmatched junction bases numbered 8, after V lost 1 base and J lost 5 bases. CDR3 size: 17 residues. Germline assignment: CDR1 LGHNA and CDR2 YNFKEQ. CDR3 sequence reads: CASSQAVTSGSGETQYF. The CDR3, as DNA: TGTGCCAGCAGCCAAGCCGTGACTAGCGGGAGTGGGGAGACCCAGTACTTC.

The gene calls are TRBV14 and TRBJ2-3, with 9 bases aligning to TRBD1. Germline trimming cut 3 bases from V and 9 bases from J; bases unmatched to any gene: 10. The length of the CDR3 is 15 residues. CDR1 and CDR2 from the germline V gene are SGHDN and FVKESK. The CDR3: CASSQRTGDPLTQYF. The CDR3 DNA sequence: TGTGCCAGCAGCCAGCGGACAGGGGACCCCTTAACGCAGTATTTT.

This chain connects TRBV27 to TRBJ2-5; 7 nucleotides line up with TRBD2. This CDR3 region has 15 residues. Trimming took 5 bases from V and 4 from J; bases not matched to a gene: 10. Germline-derived CDR1 and CDR2 are MNHEY and SMNVEV (reference sequence). The CDR3 nucleotides read TGTGCCAGCAGTACCCGACTAGCCGTAGGAGAGACCCAGTACTTC. Translation gives CASSTRLAVGETQYF.

The chain employs TRBV4-1 and TRBJ2-5, with 9 nucleotides matching TRBD1. The CDR3 loop spans 16 amino acids. The V segment lost 4 bases and the J segment 5 bases; nucleotides outside the gene matches: 11. Germline lookup yields CDR1 MGHRA and CDR2 YSYEKL. CDR3 DNA: TGCGCCAGCAGCCTGAGACAGGGGGTCCGGGGGGAGACCCAGTACTTC. The encoded protein is CASSLRQGVRGETQYF.

A few counts support this clone. The rearrangement uses TRBV6-5 and TRBJ2-3; TRBD1 aligns across 8 bases. V shed 5 bases, J shed 3 bases, and the junction held 4 bases outside the gene matches. Germline values: CDR1 MNHEY, CDR2 SVGAGI. The CDR3 has 14 residues. The CDR3 loop reads CASSRTGRTDTQYF. The CDR3 DNA sequence: TGTGCCAGCAGTAGGACAGGGAGGACAGATACGCAGTATTTT.

This clone was observed a few times. The rearrangement links TRBV28 to TRBJ2-7; no definite D call. The germline CDR1 and CDR2 sequences are MDHEN and SYDVKM. V was shortened by 6 bases and J by 0 bases, with 15 bases between the two germline ends. The CDR3 consists of 15 residues. CDR3 bases: TGTGCCAGCAGCCTACAATCCGGCGGCTCCTACGAGCAGTACTTC. The encoded protein is CASSLQSGGSYEQYF.

The chain joins TRBV2 to TRBJ2-5; TRBD1 is a possible D gene (5 bases). V lost 2 bases and J 7 bases, leaving 14 bases between the germline ends. CDR3 length: 14 amino acids. Per germline, CDR1 SNHLY and CDR2 FYNNEI. CDR3 coding DNA: TGTGCCAGCAGTGAAAGTTGGCAGGGCGGGACCCAGTACTTC. It encodes CASSESWQGGTQYF.

This chain links TRBV5-1 with TRBJ2-1; TRBD2 agrees at 9 bases. Looked up from germline, CDR1 is SGHRS and CDR2 is YFSETQ. CDR3 length: 17 residues. J gave up 0 bases and V 1 base, and 5 bases lay outside the gene matches. The CDR3 nucleotides are TGCGCCAGCAGCTTGAATCCTAGCGGGACCTCCTACAATGAGCAGTTCTTC. It translates to CASSLNPSGTSYNEQFF.

The chain combines TRBV5-6 with TRBJ2-2; D unclear. The CDR3 is 13 amino acids. V was clipped by 2 bases and J by 6 bases, with 8 bases between them. CDR1 is SGHDT, CDR2 YYEEEE, per germline. CDR3 loop: CASSFTSAGELFF. As DNA, the CDR3 is TGTGCCAGCAGCTTTACGAGTGCCGGGGAGCTGTTTTTT.

V is TRBV6-1 and J is TRBJ2-3, with D possibly matching TRBD2 (5 bases). This CDR3 has 15 amino acids. CDR1 MNHNS and CDR2 SASEGT come from the germline V gene. V dropped 8 bases and J dropped 0 bases, with 15 bases sitting between them. The CDR3 DNA reads as TGTGCCAGCTTTGGCGGGCCTCCTAGCACAGATACGCAGTATTTT. Translating gives CASFGGPPSTDTQYF.

The rearrangement uses TRBV10-3 and TRBJ2-2; 8 nucleotides align to TRBD2. J gave up 6 bases and V 8 bases, and 8 bases lay outside the gene matches. Germline V gene lookup returns CDR1 ENHRY and CDR2 SYGVKD. The CDR3 sequence is 14 residues long. CDR3 sequence: CAIGAGGQAGELFF. CDR3 nucleotide sequence: TGTGCCATCGGGGCGGGAGGCCAGGCCGGGGAGCTGTTTTTT.

V usage is TRBV7-9 and J usage is TRBJ2-7; no clear D gene. Trimming cost V 7 bases and J 5 bases, with 15 bases left between them. The CDR3 has 13 amino acids. Germline assignment: CDR1 SEHNR and CDR2 FQNEAQ (reference sequence). The CDR3 protein is CASTKDLPDEQYF. In DNA form, the CDR3 reads TGTGCCAGCACCAAGGATCTACCCGACGAGCAGTACTTC. The full variable domain, with the rest looked up from reference TRBV7-9 and TRBJ2-7, is DTGVSQNPRHKITKRGQNVTFRCDPISEHNRLYWYRQTLGQGPEFLTYFQNEAQLEKSRLLSDRFSAERPKGSFSTLEIQRTEQGDSAMYLCASTKDLPDEQYFGPGTRLTVT.

V and J are TRBV27 and TRBJ1-5; the match to TRBD1 covers 9 bases. Trimming took 5 bases from V and 5 from J; bases not matched to a gene: 4. The CDR3 spans 14 residues. Germline V gene sequence: CDR1 MNHEY, CDR2 SMNVEV (reference sequence). CDR3 nucleotides: TGTGCCAGCAGTCAAGACAGGGGGTATCAGCCCCAGCATTTT. Encoded protein: CASSQDRGYQPQHF.

The chain combines TRBV13 with TRBJ2-5, with a weak D call TRBD1 (6 bases). Between the trimmed V and J ends, which lost 6 bases and 4 bases, there was a span of 18 bases. There are 15 residues in the CDR3. From germline, CDR1 is PRHDT and CDR2 FYEKMQ (reference sequence). The CDR3 DNA sequence: TGTGCCAGCAGTTCTCCTTCAGGGGCCGGAGAGACCCAGTACTTC. Translated: CASSSPSGAGETQYF.